A selection of T cell receptor beta chains follows, all from one sample in a study of T cells in Graves' hyperthyroidism and ophthalmopathy. One entry per CDR3 protein results from TCRdb running MiXCR on the multiplex PCR reads. The sample records 500,000 to 550,000 distinct CDR3 sequences, about 20% being singletons. Source material: blood. The receptors stem from a man aged 40-49 years with Graves' ophthalmopathy. Both conserved end residues are part of each CDR3. The D gene is left open where the match is weak. Where a row states a size, it is once, few, many or the class of an expanded clone; other rows omit it.

j_gene | abundance | d_gene | v_gene | CDR3nt | CDR3aa
TRBJ2-5 | many | . | TRBV7-8 | TGTGCCAGCAGCTACTTAAGGGGGGGGGCCCAAGAGACCCAGTACTTC | CASSYLRGGAQETQYF
TRBJ2-2 | many | TRBD2 | TRBV3-1 | TGTGCCAGCAGCCAAACGATTGGGGGGGCGAACACCGGGGAGCTGTTTTTT | CASSQTIGGANTGELFF
TRBJ2-2 | . | . | TRBV6-1 | TGTGCCAGCGGTGGTAGGGTGTACACCGGGGAGCTGTTTTTT | CASGGRVYTGELFF
TRBJ2-7 | many | TRBD2 | TRBV11-3 | TGTGCCAGCAGCCTTAGCGGGAGTCAATACGAGCAGTACTTC | CASSLSGSQYEQYF
TRBJ2-2 | . | . | TRBV5-1 | TGCGCCAGCAGCACAGATGACACCGGGGAGCTGTTTTTT | CASSTDDTGELFF
TRBJ2-1 | many | TRBD2 | TRBV12-3/TRBV12-4 | TGTGCCAGCAGTTTTCTAGCGGGAAGGTCCTACAATGAGCAGTTCTTC | CASSFLAGRSYNEQFF
TRBJ2-5 | few | TRBD2 | TRBV6-2/TRBV6-3 | TGTGCCAGCAGTCCCCTGACTAGCGGCCTGCAGACCCAGTACTTC | CASSPLTSGLQTQYF
TRBJ1-4 | . | TRBD1 | TRBV12-3/TRBV12-4 | TGTGCCAGCAGGCCGGGACAGAAAAATGAAAAACTGTTTTTT | CASRPGQKNEKLFF
TRBJ2-2 | few | TRBD2 | TRBV11-1 | TGTGCCAGCAGTCCGGGGACTAGCGGGAGTTTTGGTTCCGGGGAGCTGTTTTTT | CASSPGTSGSFGSGELFF
TRBJ2-7 | . | . | TRBV4-1 | TGCGCCAGCAGCCCCCGCGAGAGGGGTAAGCAGTACTTC | CASSPRERGKQYF
TRBJ2-1 | many | . | TRBV30 | TGTGCCTGGAGCGTTGTACTTGGTGAGCAGTTCTTC | CAWSVVLGEQFF
TRBJ1-3 | once | . | TRBV18 | TGTGCCAGCTCACCGGAACAGCGGAGCTCTGGAAACACCATATATTTT | CASSPEQRSSGNTIYF
TRBJ2-5 | many | . | TRBV5-1 | TGCGCCAGCAGCCCGCCCGCAGTGTACCAAGAGACCCAGTACTTC | CASSPPAVYQETQYF
TRBJ2-7 | many | . | TRBV6-1 | TGTGCCAGCAGTGAAGTTGGGTGGGAGCAGTACTTC | CASSEVGWEQYF
TRBJ2-3 | many | . | TRBV20-1 | TGCAGTGCTATGGCGGGACTCCCCACAGATACGCAGTATTTT | CSAMAGLPTDTQYF
TRBJ2-5 | many | . | TRBV18 | TGTGCCAGCTCACCACGGTCAGGATACCAAGAGACCCAGTACTTC | CASSPRSGYQETQYF
TRBJ2-7 | many | TRBD2 | TRBV20-1 | TGCAGTGCTCTACTAGCGATAAAACCCTACGAGCAGTACTTC | CSALLAIKPYEQYF
TRBJ1-2 | . | TRBD1 | TRBV3-1 | TGTGCCAGCAGCCAAGTTGCGTGGACAGGGGGCAAGGGCTACACCTTC | CASSQVAWTGGKGYTF
TRBJ1-6 | few | . | TRBV5-6 | TGTGCCAGCAGCTTGCCCTGGACGGGAAATTCACCCCTCCACTTT | CASSLPWTGNSPLHF
TRBJ1-2 | . | TRBD1 | TRBV7-9 | TGTGCCAGCAGCTTAGGGACAGGGCCCCACTATGGCTACACCTTC | CASSLGTGPHYGYTF
TRBJ2-7 | . | . | TRBV5-1 | TGCGCCGGACGAGACAGGATACCCTACGAGCAGTACTTC | CAGRDRIPYEQYF
TRBJ1-6 | . | . | TRBV10-2 | TGCGCCAGCAGTCCAATCTCGCCGAATTCACCCCTCCACTTT | CASSPISPNSPLHF
TRBJ2-4 | few | . | TRBV3-1 | TGTGCCAGCAGCCAAGGGCGGGGAGGGGGCGCGAACATTCAGTACTTC | CASSQGRGGGANIQYF
TRBJ1-1 | . | TRBD1 | TRBV6-2/TRBV6-3 | TGTGCCACGGGGGACAGGATGAACACTGAAGCTTTCTTT | CATGDRMNTEAFF
TRBJ1-2 | many | . | TRBV2 | TGTGCCAGCAGTCTAAGTGAGGCCGCTACTAACTATGGCTACACCTTC | CASSLSEAATNYGYTF
TRBJ2-5 | few | TRBD2 | TRBV7-3 | TGTGCCAGCAGCTTAGGGGGGGTGGGGGGAGAGACCCAGTACTTC | CASSLGGVGGETQYF
TRBJ2-7 | . | TRBD1 | TRBV19 | TGTGCCAGTAGTATATTGGGACAGGGGGTCGACGAGCAGTACTTC | CASSILGQGVDEQYF
TRBJ1-1 | many | TRBD1 | TRBV7-2 | TGTGCCAGCAGCCGGGACAGGGTCGACACTGAAGCTTTCTTT | CASSRDRVDTEAFF
TRBJ2-7 | few | TRBD2 | TRBV20-1 | TGCAGTGCCGGCAGCGGGGTGAAATACGAGCAGTACTTC | CSAGSGVKYEQYF